This T cell receptor (beta chain) was recorded in a study of cytotoxic CD8 clonotypes in ibrutinib-treated CLL. Findings and caveats of the study: Patients showed higher baseline clonality than age-matched healthy donors, and it tracked circulating CD8+ T-cell counts.

With regard to this clone: The antigen remains undetermined.

Repertoires were generated with immunoSEQ multiplex PCR, while TCRdb's copy carries only in-frame clones and drops some. The sample shows around 310,000 clones, 80% of them seen only once. The sequence derives from a human donor with chronic lymphocytic leukemia. This sample comprised PBMCs, obtained before ibrutinib treatment.

CDR3 sequence (DNA): TGTGCCAGCAGAGCCAGGGGCGGGAATGGCTACACCTTC. This translates into CASRARGGNGYTF. This chain connects TRBV27 to TRBJ1-2; D perhaps matches TRBD1 (6 bases). Germline CDR1 is MNHEY and CDR2 is SMNVEV (reference sequence). The CDR3 extends over 13 amino acids. The V end was cut by 6 bases, the J end by 6 bases, with 14 bases between.